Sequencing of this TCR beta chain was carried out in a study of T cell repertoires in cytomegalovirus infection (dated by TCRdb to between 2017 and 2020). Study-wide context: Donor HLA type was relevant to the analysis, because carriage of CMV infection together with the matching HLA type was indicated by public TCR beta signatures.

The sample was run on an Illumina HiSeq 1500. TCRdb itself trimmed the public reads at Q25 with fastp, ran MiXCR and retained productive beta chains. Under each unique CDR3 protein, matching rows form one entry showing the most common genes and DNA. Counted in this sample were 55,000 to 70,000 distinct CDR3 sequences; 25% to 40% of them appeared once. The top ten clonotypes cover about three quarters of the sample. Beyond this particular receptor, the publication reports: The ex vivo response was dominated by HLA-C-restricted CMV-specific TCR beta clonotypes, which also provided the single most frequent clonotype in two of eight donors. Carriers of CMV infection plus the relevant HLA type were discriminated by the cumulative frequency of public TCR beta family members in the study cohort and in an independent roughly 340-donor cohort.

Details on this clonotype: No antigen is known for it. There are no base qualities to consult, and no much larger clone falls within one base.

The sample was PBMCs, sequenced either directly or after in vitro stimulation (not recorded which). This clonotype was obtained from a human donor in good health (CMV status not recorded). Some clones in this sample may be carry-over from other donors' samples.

CDR3 sequence: CASSLDPEETQYF. The bases are TGTGCCAGCAGCTTGGACCCCGAAGAGACCCAGTACTTC. The V gene is TRBV5-5 and the J gene is TRBJ2-5; the D segment cannot be called with confidence. Trimming costs V 0 bases and J 3 bases, and their ends lie 6 bases apart. The CDR3, cysteine through phenylalanine, is 13 amino acids long. Kept here is only the CDR3 DNA, which spans 39 bases and is read in frame from base 1. The germline V gene (reference sequence) gives CDR1 as SGHKS and CDR2 as YYEKEE.